The next 11 T cell receptor beta chains were all read from a single sample in a study of a mutant IDH1 vaccine in newly diagnosed glioma. Assay used: immunoSEQ multiplex PCR; TCRdb lists only in-frame clones, some missing. The data show 70,000 or so clones, with about 88% seen just once and 2% to 2.5% held by the top ten. Time point specified: week 35, safety follow-up. Each dose delivered 300 ug of mutant IDH1 20-mer peptide subcutaneously with imiquimod. Their cognate antigens are unknown. Specimen: PBMCs, collected from a glioma patient whose treatment included an IDH1 peptide vaccine. Receptors originate from a man younger than 40 with glioma.

The chain links TRBV7-6 to TRBJ1-1; 7 bases fit TRBD1. Germline-derived CDR1 and CDR2 are SGHVS and FNYEAQ. The CDR3 covers 16 residues. The ends lost 5 bases at V and 5 bases at J; junction bases unmatched: 14. This CDR3 is CASSRNIDRAWTEAFF. CDR3 in DNA: TGTGCCAGCAGCCGGAACATCGACAGGGCTTGGACTGAAGCTTTCTTT.

V and J are TRBV2 and TRBJ2-7; TRBD2 matches at 9 bases. Germline lookup yields CDR1 SNHLY and CDR2 FYNNEI. Unmatched junction bases numbered 7, after V lost 7 bases and J lost 0 bases. The CDR3 contains 15 residues. The CDR3 DNA reads as TGTGCCAGCAAGGCGGGAGGGGGGATCTCCTACGAGCAGTACTTC. Its translation is CASKAGGGISYEQYF. The variable domain in full, completed from reference TRBV2 and TRBJ2-7, reads EPEVTQTPSHQVTQMGQEVILRCVPISNHLYFYWYRQILGQKVEFLVSFYNNEISEKSEIFDDQFSVERPDGSNFTLKIRSTKLEDSAMYFCASKAGGGISYEQYFGPGTRLTVT.

The chain couples TRBV9 to TRBJ2-5; 11 nucleotides match TRBD1. V dropped 4 bases and J dropped 4; count of bases not matched to a gene: 9. Germline lookup yields CDR1 SGDLS and CDR2 YYNGEE. CDR3 length equals 16 residues. This CDR3 is CASSFRDRGLLETQYF. Here the CDR3 DNA reads TGTGCCAGCAGCTTTCGGGACAGGGGGTTATTAGAGACCCAGTACTTC.

The J gene is TRBJ1-3, the V gene TRBV5-1, with D perhaps matching TRBD1 (6 bases). The germline V gene encodes CDR1 SGHRS and CDR2 YFSETQ. V dropped 4 bases and J dropped 4 bases, with 21 bases sitting between them. This CDR3 region has 17 residues. The CDR3 here is CASSRGPTGPGGNTIYF. CDR3 sequence (DNA): TGCGCCAGCAGCCGAGGCCCGACAGGCCCGGGGGGAAACACCATATATTTT. Drawing the rest from reference TRBV5-1 and TRBJ1-3, the complete variable domain is KAGVTQTPRYLIKTRGQQVTLSCSPISGHRSVSWYQQTPGQGLQFLFEYFSETQRNKGNFPGRFSGRQFSNSRSEMNVSTLELGDSALYLCASSRGPTGPGGNTIYFGEGSWLTVV.

The sample holds a few counts of this clone. The V call is TRBV27, the J call TRBJ2-1; the match to TRBD2 covers 9 bases. Trimming took 8 bases from V and 5 from J; bases not matched to a gene: 10. This CDR3 has 15 amino acids. Germline V gene data show CDR1 as MNHEY and CDR2 as SMNVEV (reference sequence). Written as DNA, the CDR3 is TGTGCCAGCGCAATTAGGGCTAGCGGGGACAATGAGCAGTTCTTC. The encoded protein is CASAIRASGDNEQFF.

This clone was recorded only once. The V call is TRBV28, the J call TRBJ1-1, with D tentatively TRBD1 (6 bases). V gave up 5 bases and J gave up 9 bases, with 22 bases separating them. Per germline, CDR1 MDHEN and CDR2 SYDVKM. The CDR3 loop spans 15 amino acids. This CDR3 reads CASSVSSGGQGKAFF. CDR3 DNA sequence: TGTGCCAGCAGTGTATCGTCGGGGGGGCAGGGAAAAGCTTTCTTT.

This clone was counted only a few times. The chain combines TRBV27 with TRBJ1-1; no firm D call. CDR3 length equals 12 residues. V was cut by 6 bases and J by 3 bases, with 8 bases left in between. Germline CDR1 reads MNHEY; CDR2 reads SMNVEV (reference sequence). In DNA, the CDR3 is TGTGCCAGCAGCCAGAGATACACTGAAGCTTTCTTT. The encoded protein is CASSQRYTEAFF.

The rearrangement links TRBV2 to TRBJ1-5; D gene unclear. The V gene lost 2 bases and the J gene lost 0 bases, with 8 bases spanning the gap. CDR1 is SNHLY, CDR2 FYNNEI, per germline. This CDR3 region has 15 residues. DNA for the CDR3: TGTGCCAGCAGTGAATATAGTTATAGCAATCAGCCCCAGCATTTT. As protein: CASSEYSYSNQPQHF.

This clone appeared once. CDR3 bases: TGTGCCAGCAGCCCCCGGACTTTGAGACTAGCGGGAGGGGGCACAGATACGCAGTATTTT. It translates to CASSPRTLRLAGGGTDTQYF. The V and J genes are TRBV9 and TRBJ2-3; 14 nucleotides match TRBD2. Trimming took 4 bases from V and 1 from J; bases not matched to a gene: 14. The CDR3 sequence is 20 residues long. CDR1 and CDR2 from the germline V gene are SGDLS and YYNGEE.

The chain uses TRBV4-3 and TRBJ2-7; possible D gene TRBD2, 6 bases. The CDR3 contains 16 residues. V lost 0 bases to trimming and J lost 6 bases, with 18 bases between them. Germline lookup yields CDR1 LGHNA and CDR2 YSLEER. The CDR3 DNA reads TGCGCCAGCAGCCAAGATCGGGGGACCGGAGGGGCCGAGCAGTACTTC. Amino acids: CASSQDRGTGGAEQYF.

The gene calls are TRBV5-1 and TRBJ1-4; D ambiguous. This CDR3 has 14 amino acids. The V gene lost 5 bases and the J gene lost 0 bases, with 8 bases spanning the gap. CDR1 and CDR2 (germline): SGHRS, YFSETQ. DNA of the CDR3: TGCGCCAGCAGTAGGGCAGCAACTAATGAAAAACTGTTTTTT. Protein: CASSRAATNEKLFF.